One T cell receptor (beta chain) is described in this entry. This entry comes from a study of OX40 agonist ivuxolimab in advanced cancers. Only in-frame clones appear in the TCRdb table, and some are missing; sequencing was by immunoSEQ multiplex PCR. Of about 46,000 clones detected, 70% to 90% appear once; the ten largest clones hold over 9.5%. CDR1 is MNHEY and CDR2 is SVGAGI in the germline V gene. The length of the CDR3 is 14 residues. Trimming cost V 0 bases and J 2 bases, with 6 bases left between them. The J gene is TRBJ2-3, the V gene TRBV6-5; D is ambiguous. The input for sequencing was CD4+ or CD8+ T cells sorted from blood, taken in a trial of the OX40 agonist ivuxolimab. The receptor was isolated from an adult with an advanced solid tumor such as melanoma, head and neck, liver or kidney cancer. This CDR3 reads CASSYSWLTDTQYF. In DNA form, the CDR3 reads TGTGCCAGCAGTTACTCTTGGCTCACAGATACGCAGTATTTT.